The 10 T cell receptor beta chains given below trace back to one sample, sequenced in a study of blood T cell repertoires in COVID-19. Method: immunoSEQ multiplex PCR; TCRdb's copy keeps in-frame clones and lacks some. The repertoire holds nearly 200,000 clones, with 88% as singletons. Sequenced input: peripheral blood. The receptor set was obtained from a woman aged 40 to 55 who had recovered from COVID-19.

The J gene is TRBJ1-1, the V gene TRBV28; TRBD1 might be the D (6 bases). The CDR3 contains 14 residues. Per germline, CDR1 MDHEN and CDR2 SYDVKM. Trimming took 6 bases from V and 3 from J, leaving 14 bases between them. This CDR3 reads CASRGLQGYTEAFF. The CDR3 coding sequence is TGTGCCAGCAGGGGCTTACAGGGATACACTGAAGCTTTCTTT.

The rearrangement uses TRBV19 and TRBJ1-1; possibly TRBD1 for D (5 bases). V lost 5 bases and J lost 1, with 14 bases in between. Germline CDR1 reads LNHDA; CDR2 reads SQIVND (reference sequence). There are 15 residues in the CDR3. The CDR3 nucleotides are TGTGCCAGTAGTGTTAGTCGTACAGGGAACACTGAAGCTTTCTTT. Translated: CASSVSRTGNTEAFF. Full variable domain (rest looked up from reference TRBV19 and TRBJ1-1): DGGITQSPKYLFRKEGQNVTLSCEQNLNHDAMYWYRQDPGQGLRLIYYSQIVNDFQKGDIAEGYSVSREKKESFPLTVTSAQKNPTAFYLCASSVSRTGNTEAFFGQGTRLTVV.

The CDR3 nucleotides read TGTGCCAGCAGCCCCCAGACTGTGAACACTGAAGCTTTCTTT. As protein: CASSPQTVNTEAFF. This rearrangement joins TRBV9 to TRBJ1-1; D not certain. V was cut by 4 bases and J by 0 bases, with 10 bases left in between. CDR3 length: 14 amino acids. Per germline, CDR1 SGDLS and CDR2 YYNGEE.

V gene TRBV7-8 combines with J gene TRBJ1-6; TRBD1 is a possible D gene (6 bases). V was trimmed by 5 bases and J by 8 bases, leaving 16 bases between them. Per germline, CDR1 SGHVS and CDR2 FQNEAQ. CDR3 length: 15 residues. CDR3 bases: TGTGCCAGCAGCCCCGAAGGGGGTAAACATTCACCCCTCCACTTT. Translating it yields CASSPEGGKHSPLHF.

This sequence joins TRBV27 and TRBJ1-1, with no clear D. The CDR3 sequence is 13 residues long. CDR1 is MNHEY, CDR2 SMNVEV, per germline (reference sequence). The V end was cut by 0 bases, the J end by 6 bases, with 8 bases between. The CDR3 nucleotides are TGTGCCAGCAGTTTATCGACGGGGTCTGAAGCTTTCTTT. Protein product: CASSLSTGSEAFF.

V and J are TRBV6-1 and TRBJ2-2; 10 nucleotides line up with TRBD1. The J segment lost 3 bases and the V segment lost 6 bases, leaving 4 bases of the junction unmatched. The CDR3 loop spans 15 amino acids. CDR1 MNHNS and CDR2 SASEGT come from the germline V gene. The CDR3 sequence: CASRGQGIYTGELFF. The CDR3 nucleotides are TGTGCCAGCAGGGGACAGGGGATCTACACCGGGGAGCTGTTTTTT.

The count of this clone is one. The sample carries other DNA sequences with the same CDR3. The chain joins TRBV18 to TRBJ1-5; a possible D gene is TRBD1 (6 bases). CDR3 length: 14 residues. The V end was cut by 3 bases, the J end by 4 bases, with 10 bases between. Looked up from germline, CDR1 is KGHSH and CDR2 is LQKENI. CDR3 loop: CASSPQGSNQPQHF. CDR3 nucleotides: TGTGCCAGCTCACCGCAGGGGTCTAATCAGCCCCAGCATTTT. The complete variable domain, with remaining parts taken from reference TRBV18 and TRBJ1-5, reads NAGVMQNPRHLVRRRGQEARLRCSPMKGHSHVYWYRQLPEEGLKFMVYLQKENIIDESGMPKERFSAEFPKEGPSILRIQQVVRGDSAAYFCASSPQGSNQPQHFGDGTRLSIL.

This clone has only a few counts. The chain is built from TRBV2 and TRBJ2-7; 8 bases align to TRBD1. The germline gives CDR1 SNHLY, CDR2 FYNNEI. The V gene end was trimmed by 2 bases and the J gene end by 5 bases; junction bases not matched to a gene: 2. The CDR3 contains 13 residues. The CDR3 is CASSEQGAHEQYF. For the CDR3, the DNA is TGTGCCAGCAGTGAACAGGGGGCCCACGAGCAGTACTTC.

The chain recombines TRBV13 with TRBJ2-1, with 14 bases lining up with TRBD2. V shed 3 bases, J shed 5 bases, and the junction held 12 bases outside the gene matches. This CDR3 comprises 19 residues. Germline V gives CDR1 PRHDT, CDR2 FYEKMQ (reference sequence). This chain's CDR3 is CASSFAGTSGSVSNNEQFF. DNA for the CDR3: TGTGCCAGCAGCTTCGCCGGGACTAGCGGGAGCGTCTCTAACAATGAGCAGTTCTTC. The full variable domain, rest sourced from reference TRBV13 and TRBJ2-1, is AAGVIQSPRHLIKEKRETATLKCYPIPRHDTVYWYQQGPGQDPQFLISFYEKMQSDKGSIPDRFSAQQFSDYHSELNMSSLELGDSALYFCASSFAGTSGSVSNNEQFFGPGTRLTVL.

The chain couples TRBV29-1 to TRBJ1-4; D is ambiguous. The CDR3 consists of 11 residues. V lost 4 bases and J lost 7, with 7 bases in between. From germline, CDR1 is SQVTM and CDR2 ANQGSEA. CDR3 DNA sequence: TGCAGCGTTGGGGCTGTTGAAAAACTGTTTTTT. Translating gives CSVGAVEKLFF. The full variable domain, completed using reference TRBV29-1 and TRBJ1-4, is SAVISQKPSRDICQRGTSLTIQCQVDSQVTMMFWYRQQPGQSLTLIATANQGSEATYESGFVIDKFPISRPNLTFSTLTVSNMSPEDSSIYLCSVGAVEKLFFGSGTQLSVL.